The text below deals with one T cell receptor (beta chain). Sequencing was performed with immunoSEQ multiplex PCR; in TCRdb, only in-frame clones are kept and a portion is missing. The sample has tens of thousands of clones; less than 90% are singletons. The data derive from a study of OX40 agonist ivuxolimab in advanced cancers. CDR1 SEHNR and CDR2 FQNEAQ come from the germline V gene (reference sequence). The V end lost 1 base, the J end lost 0 bases, and 11 bases lay between the germline ends. There are 16 residues in the CDR3. The J gene is TRBJ2-3, the V gene TRBV7-9; D remains unclear. Source: CD4+ or CD8+ T cells sorted from blood, taken in a trial of the OX40 agonist ivuxolimab. The clonotype comes from an adult with an advanced solid tumor such as melanoma, head and neck, liver or kidney cancer. The CDR3 protein is CASSLVVVASTDTQYF. The CDR3 DNA is TGTGCCAGCAGCTTAGTGGTGGTAGCTAGCACAGATACGCAGTATTTT.